The clone carrying this TCR beta chain was recorded a few times. Its antigen remains unidentified. Unique molecular identifiers were used in preparing the TCRbeta library. TCRdb called the PCR reads again in MiXCR, with one record for every CDR3 protein. The top ten hold 27% of the sample, which has some 450,000 distinct CDR3 sequences, around 46% seen once. Trimming cost V 0 bases and J 2 bases, with 8 bases left between them. The germline V gene encodes CDR1 SGHRS and CDR2 YFSETQ. This CDR3 comprises 14 residues. The data are from a study of T-cell reconstitution after alpha-beta-depleted transplantation in children. The study, taken as a whole, reports: Recipient T cells and thymic progenitors that survived gave rise to the high TCRbeta diversity observed at day 60 in some patients. The authors attributed T-cell counts and diversity one year after transplant mostly to newly produced T cells.

This chain links TRBV5-1 with TRBJ1-2; D unresolved. The material was PBMCs, obtained before TCRalphabeta/CD19-depleted stem cell transplant. This clonotype was obtained from a girl between 2 and 10 years old with aplastic anemia, due to receive a stem cell transplant. CDR3 sequence: CASSLDPTNYGYTF. DNA for the CDR3: TGCGCCAGCAGCTTGGACCCAACCAACTATGGCTACACCTTC.